This passage covers 3 T cell receptor beta chains from one sample sequenced in a study of OX40 agonist ivuxolimab in advanced cancers. TCRdb keeps only in-frame clones here, not all; method: immunoSEQ multiplex PCR. The table includes 90,000 or so clones, approximately 89% detected once. Specimen: CD4+ or CD8+ T cells sorted from blood, collected in a trial of the OX40 agonist ivuxolimab. Every receptor here comes from an adult with an advanced solid tumor such as melanoma, head and neck, liver or kidney cancer.

A remark on this clone: The sample carries other DNA sequences with the same CDR3. V gene TRBV5-1 combines with J gene TRBJ2-1; 10 bases agree with TRBD2. Per germline, CDR1 SGHRS and CDR2 YFSETQ. J lost 7 bases, V lost 0 bases, and 4 bases had no gene match. CDR3 length equals 15 residues. The CDR3 region has the DNA TGCGCCAGCAGCTTGGCCGGACTAGCGGTTAATGAGCAGTTCTTC. It codes for CASSLAGLAVNEQFF.

The gene calls are TRBV27 and TRBJ2-2; D is unclear. V gave up 2 bases and J gave up 5 bases, with 12 bases separating them. The CDR3 consists of 15 residues. Germline-derived CDR1 and CDR2 are MNHEY and SMNVEV (reference sequence). For the CDR3, the DNA is TGTGCCAGCAGTTTAGGCAGGTCGTTTACCGGGGAGCTGTTTTTT. This sequence encodes CASSLGRSFTGELFF.

The chain uses TRBV11-3 and TRBJ2-3; the D gene could be TRBD1 or TRBD2 (5 bases each). CDR3 length equals 15 residues. V lost 5 bases, J lost 2 bases, and 14 bases lay in between. Germline CDR1 SGHNT, CDR2 YENEEA. CDR3 protein: CASSVGTDFTDTQYF. The CDR3 nucleotides are TGTGCCAGCAGCGTTGGGACCGACTTCACAGATACGCAGTATTTT.